Listed here are 9 T cell receptor beta chains from one sample, sequenced in a study of blood T cell repertoires in COVID-19. Sequencing used immunoSEQ multiplex PCR; TCRdb keeps in-frame clones, though not all of them. Of approximately 140,000 clones listed, around three quarters are singletons. Sequences were obtained from peripheral blood. The receptors originated from a man older than 75 with acute or convalescent COVID-19.

The chain recombines TRBV7-3 with TRBJ2-2, with D unresolved. The length of the CDR3 is 13 residues. V was shortened by 4 bases and J by 1 base, with 4 bases between the two germline ends. Germline V lookup: CDR1 SGHTA, CDR2 FQGTGA. The CDR3 here is CASSSGNTGELFF. CDR3 DNA: TGTGCCAGCAGCTCGGGGAACACCGGGGAGCTGTTTTTT.

The V and J genes are TRBV6-1 and TRBJ2-7; tentatively, D is TRBD2 (5 bases). Germline values: CDR1 MNHNS, CDR2 SASEGT. V gave up 5 bases and J gave up 4 bases, with 18 bases separating them. The CDR3 length is 15 residues. The CDR3 DNA reads as TGTGCCAGCAGTTTAAGGACCTTCGGGGTATACGAGCAGTACTTC. Translated, it gives CASSLRTFGVYEQYF.

The chain has TRBV27 and TRBJ2-7; no reliable D call. V lost 5 bases and J lost 6, with 11 bases in between. The CDR3 covers 12 residues. Per the germline V gene, CDR1 is MNHEY and CDR2 is SMNVEV (reference sequence). CDR3 sequence (DNA): TGTGCCAGCAGTCCTATAACGGGCGAGCAGTACTTC. It encodes CASSPITGEQYF.

There are a few counts of this clone. The rearrangement joins TRBV29-1 to TRBJ1-3, with a tentative D call TRBD1 (6 bases). V was shortened by 1 base and J by 6 bases, with 13 bases between the two germline ends. The germline CDR1 and CDR2 sequences are SQVTM and ANQGSEA. The CDR3 totals 14 residues. In DNA, the CDR3 is TGCAGCGTTGAAGTGGCAGGGGAAGAAAACACCATATATTTT. As protein: CSVEVAGEENTIYF.

The chain joins TRBV7-8 to TRBJ2-7; 7 positions agree with TRBD2. This CDR3 has 16 amino acids. Germline values: CDR1 SGHVS, CDR2 FQNEAQ. The trim removed 2 bases at V and 3 bases at J, leaving 10 bases unmatched. The CDR3, as DNA: TGTGCCAGCAGCTTAAGCGGGGACCTCTCATTCTACGAGCAGTACTTC. This sequence encodes CASSLSGDLSFYEQYF.

This clone was seen only a few times. The chain employs TRBV10-3 and TRBJ2-6; D is ambiguous. Germline lookup yields CDR1 ENHRY and CDR2 SYGVKD. The V gene lost 0 bases and the J gene lost 2 bases, with 5 bases spanning the gap. The CDR3 consists of 15 residues. In nucleotides, the CDR3 is TGTGCCATCAGTGAGTCGGCAGCTGGGGCCAACGTCCTGACTTTC. Encoded protein: CAISESAAGANVLTF.

The chain links TRBV28 to TRBJ1-1, with D perhaps matching TRBD1 (5 bases). The CDR3 sequence is 14 residues long. The germline V gene has CDR1 MDHEN and CDR2 SYDVKM. Trimming took off 3 bases at V and 5 bases at J, with 13 bases between the two ends. CDR3: CASSLAGRGTEAFF. The CDR3, as DNA: TGTGCCAGCAGTTTGGCAGGGAGGGGTACTGAAGCTTTCTTT.

The chain links TRBV3-1 (or the pseudogene TRBV3-2) to TRBJ1-2; TRBD1 matches 9 bases. The germline V gene has CDR1 LGHDT and CDR2 YNNKEL (reference sequence). The CDR3 sequence is 17 residues long. J gave up 7 bases and V 2 bases, and 14 bases lay outside the gene matches. The CDR3 is CASSQTFGTGSLRGYTF. CDR3 coding DNA: TGTGCCAGCAGCCAAACTTTTGGGACAGGGAGTTTGCGTGGCTACACCTTC.

This clone showed up just a few times. The chain has TRBV10-3 and TRBJ1-6, with TRBD1 matching 7 bases. Trimming removed 2 bases from V and 7 bases from J; junction bases left unmatched: 8. Germline V gene data show CDR1 as ENHRY and CDR2 as SYGVKD. The CDR3 spans 16 residues. In nucleotides, the CDR3 is TGTGCCATCAGTGAGCCGGGAGGGACAGAAAATTCACCCCTCCACTTT. Translation: CAISEPGGTENSPLHF.